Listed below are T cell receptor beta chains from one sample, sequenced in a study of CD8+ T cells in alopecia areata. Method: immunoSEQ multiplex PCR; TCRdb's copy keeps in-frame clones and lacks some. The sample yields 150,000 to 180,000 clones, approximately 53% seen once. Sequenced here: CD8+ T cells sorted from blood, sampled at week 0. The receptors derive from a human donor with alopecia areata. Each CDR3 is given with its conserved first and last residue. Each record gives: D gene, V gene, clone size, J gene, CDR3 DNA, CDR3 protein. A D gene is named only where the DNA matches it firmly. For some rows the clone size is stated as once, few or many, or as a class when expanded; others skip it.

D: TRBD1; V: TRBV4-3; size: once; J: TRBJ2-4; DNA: TGCGCCAGCAGCCAACTGAGGGACACAGGGGACATTCAGTACTTC; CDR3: CASSQLRDTGDIQYF
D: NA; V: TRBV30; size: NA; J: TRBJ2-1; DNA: TGTGCCTGGAGTCATCCCAGGGTAAGACAGTACAATGAGCAGTTCTTC; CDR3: CAWSHPRVRQYNEQFF
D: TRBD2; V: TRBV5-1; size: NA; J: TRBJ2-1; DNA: TGCGCCAGCAGCCCGGGACTAGCGGGGGGGCTTTACAATGAGCAGTTCTTC; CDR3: CASSPGLAGGLYNEQFF
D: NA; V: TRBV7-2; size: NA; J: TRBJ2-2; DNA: TGTGCCAGCACCCAAAACGGGGAGCTGTTTTTT; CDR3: CASTQNGELFF
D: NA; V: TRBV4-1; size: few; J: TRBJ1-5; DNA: TGCGCCAGCAGCCAAGAGGGAGGGGGAATTAATCAGCCCCAGCATTTT; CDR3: CASSQEGGGINQPQHF
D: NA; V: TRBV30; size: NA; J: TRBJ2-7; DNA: TGTGCCTGGAGTTTGGGGGGAACCTACGAGCAGTACTTC; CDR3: CAWSLGGTYEQYF
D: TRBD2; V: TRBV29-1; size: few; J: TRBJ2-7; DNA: TGCAGCGTACTACTGGGGACTAGTGTCGAGCAGTACTTC; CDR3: CSVLLGTSVEQYF
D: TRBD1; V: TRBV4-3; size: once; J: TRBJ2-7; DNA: TGCGCCAGCAGCCAACGACAGGGCGCCTACGAGCAGTACTTC; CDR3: CASSQRQGAYEQYF
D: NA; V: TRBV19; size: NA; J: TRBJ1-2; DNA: TGTGCCAGTAGGCCCGGAGGGCAGACATCTCGCTACACCTTC; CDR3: CASRPGGQTSRYTF
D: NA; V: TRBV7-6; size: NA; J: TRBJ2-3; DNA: TGTGCCAGCGGTTCCGGGGGATTCACAGATACGCAGTATTTT; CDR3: CASGSGGFTDTQYF
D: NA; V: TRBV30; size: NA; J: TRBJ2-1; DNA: TGTGCCTGGACTCAAGCGCAGTACAATGAGCAGTTCTTC; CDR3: CAWTQAQYNEQFF
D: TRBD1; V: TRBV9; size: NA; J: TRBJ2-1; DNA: TGTGCCAGCAGCTCAGGGGGCGCGAATGAGCAGTTCTTC; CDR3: CASSSGGANEQFF
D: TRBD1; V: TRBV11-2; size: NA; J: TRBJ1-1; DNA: TGTGCCAGCAGCTCCTCCAGGACAGGGGAAGCTTTCTTT; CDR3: CASSSSRTGEAFF
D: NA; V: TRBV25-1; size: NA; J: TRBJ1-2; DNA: TGTGCCAGCAGTGACGTAGGGGCTGGGGTCAGCTATGGCTACACCTTC; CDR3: CASSDVGAGVSYGYTF
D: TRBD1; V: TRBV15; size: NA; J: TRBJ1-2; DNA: TGTGCCACCAGCAACAGGGGCGAAATAGGTGGCTACACCTTC; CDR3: CATSNRGEIGGYTF
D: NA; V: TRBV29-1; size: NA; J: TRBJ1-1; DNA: TGCAGCGTTGTGGGCGTGTTAAATACGTGGGCAGCGAACACTGAAGCTTTCTTT; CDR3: CSVVGVLNTWAANTEAFF
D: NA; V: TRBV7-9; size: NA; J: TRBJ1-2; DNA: TGTGCCAGCAGAAACCAGGGAATCTATGGCTACACCTTC; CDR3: CASRNQGIYGYTF
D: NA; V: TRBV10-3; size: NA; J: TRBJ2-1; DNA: TGTGCCATCAGTGAGTCAGTCAATGAGCAGTTCTTC; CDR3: CAISESVNEQFF
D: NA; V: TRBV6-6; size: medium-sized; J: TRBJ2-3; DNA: TGTGCCAGCAGTTACTCGAACACAGATACGCAGTATTTT; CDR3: CASSYSNTDTQYF
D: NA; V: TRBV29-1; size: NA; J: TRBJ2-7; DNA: TGCAGCGTTTCCATCCCAGCCCCAGGGGCCGGATACGAGCAGTACTTC; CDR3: CSVSIPAPGAGYEQYF
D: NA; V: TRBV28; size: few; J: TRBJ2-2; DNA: TGTGCCAGCAGTTTACTACAGGGTTCCACCGGGGAGCTGTTTTTT; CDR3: CASSLLQGSTGELFF
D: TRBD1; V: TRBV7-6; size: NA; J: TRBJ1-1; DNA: TGTGCCAGCAGCTCAACAGGGGGCGAGGGCCCGAACACTGAAGCTTTCTTT; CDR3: CASSSTGGEGPNTEAFF
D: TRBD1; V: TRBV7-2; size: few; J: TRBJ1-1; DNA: TGTGCCAGCAGCTTTACGCCGAGGGACAGGGGGCAGAACACTGAAGCTTTCTTT; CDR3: CASSFTPRDRGQNTEAFF
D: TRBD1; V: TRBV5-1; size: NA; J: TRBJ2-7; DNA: TGCGCCAGCAGGACAGGGAACGAGCAGTACTTC; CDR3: CASRTGNEQYF
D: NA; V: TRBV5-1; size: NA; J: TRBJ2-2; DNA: TGCGCCAGCAGCCTTGACGGCACCGGGGAGCTGTTTTTT; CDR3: CASSLDGTGELFF
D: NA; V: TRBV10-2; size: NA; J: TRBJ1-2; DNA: TGCGCCAGCAGTGCCGCGAATGGCTACACCTTC; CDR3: CASSAANGYTF
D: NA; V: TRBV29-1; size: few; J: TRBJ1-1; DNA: TGCAGCGTAAGGTCGCGGGTCACTGAAGCTTTCTTT; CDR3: CSVRSRVTEAFF
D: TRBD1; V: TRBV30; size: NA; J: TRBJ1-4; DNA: TGTGCCTGGAGTGGGGACAGTTTCGGTCTCCCCGTTTTT; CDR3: CAWSGDSFGLPVF
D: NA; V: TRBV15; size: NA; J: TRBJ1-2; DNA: TGTGCCACCAGCAGAGAGGACTATGGCTACACCTTC; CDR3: CATSREDYGYTF
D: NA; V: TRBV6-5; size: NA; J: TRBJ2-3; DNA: TGTGCCAGCAGTTACTCGATAAGCACAGATACGCAGTATTTT; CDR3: CASSYSISTDTQYF
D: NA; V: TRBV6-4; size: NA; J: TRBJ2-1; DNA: TGTGCCAGCAGTGTTAACGGGAACAATGAGCAGTTCTTC; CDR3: CASSVNGNNEQFF
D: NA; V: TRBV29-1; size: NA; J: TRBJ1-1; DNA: TGCAGCGGGGTGAACACTGAAGCTTTCTTT; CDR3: CSGVNTEAFF
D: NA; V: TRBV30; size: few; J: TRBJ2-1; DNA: TGTGCCTGGAGCAGTATAAACAATGAGCAGTTCTTC; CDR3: CAWSSINNEQFF
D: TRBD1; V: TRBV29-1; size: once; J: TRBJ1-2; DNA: TGCAGCGTTCATACAGGGGGCAGTGGCTACACCTTC; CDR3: CSVHTGGSGYTF
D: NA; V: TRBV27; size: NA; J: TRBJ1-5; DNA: TGTGCCAGCAGTTTATCAGGGCAGCACAAAAATCAGCCCCAGCATTTT; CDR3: CASSLSGQHKNQPQHF
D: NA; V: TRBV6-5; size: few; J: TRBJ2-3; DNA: TGTGCCAGCAGTTTCCGAGCGGGGACATATACGCAGTATTTT; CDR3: CASSFRAGTYTQYF
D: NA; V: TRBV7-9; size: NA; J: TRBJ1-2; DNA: TGTGCCAGCAGCTTAGCACAGCGAGGCTACACCTTC; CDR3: CASSLAQRGYTF
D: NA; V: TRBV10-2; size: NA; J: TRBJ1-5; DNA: TGCGCCAGCAGTGAGTTAAGTTACAATCAGCCCCAGCATTTT; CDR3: CASSELSYNQPQHF
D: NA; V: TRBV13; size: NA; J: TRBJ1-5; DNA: TGTGCCAGCAGCCCGAGAGGGCAGCCCCAGCATTTT; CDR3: CASSPRGQPQHF
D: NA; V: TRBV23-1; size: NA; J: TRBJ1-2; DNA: TGCGCCAGCAGCCAATCGTTCCCAGGGAGGAATGGCTACACCTTC; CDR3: CASSQSFPGRNGYTF
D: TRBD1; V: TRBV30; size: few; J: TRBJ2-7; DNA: TGTGCCTGGAGTGCTTTGGGACAGGGAACTGGGGAGCAGTACTTC; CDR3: CAWSALGQGTGEQYF
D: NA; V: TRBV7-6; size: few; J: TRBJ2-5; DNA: TGTGCCAGCAGCCACACGGATCCAGCGGGTGGGGAGACCCAGTACTTC; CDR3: CASSHTDPAGGETQYF